This entry lists 23 T cell receptor beta chains sequenced from one sample in a study of blood T cells in healthy people across ages. A sample-barcoded 5' primer and a J-beta primer mix were used in a second PCR of roughly 6 to 11 cycles. TCRdb independently ran MiXCR on the 5' RACE reads; one entry per CDR3 protein. The table includes under 750,000 distinct CDR3 sequences, less than 60% detected once. Sequencing was done on a sample of blood. The receptor source for this set is a man older than 75 in good health.

The chain links TRBV9 to TRBJ2-7; D may be TRBD1 (6 bases). Trimming pared 4 bases from V and 2 bases from J, leaving 16 bases between. Germline V lookup: CDR1 SGDLS, CDR2 YYNGEE. The CDR3 has 15 residues. This CDR3 is CASSFGQTSPYEQYF. As DNA, the CDR3 is TGTGCCAGCAGCTTTGGACAGACCTCTCCCTACGAGCAGTACTTC.

CDR3 region: CSVEAKKGWHQETQYF. The DNA for the CDR3 is TGCAGCGTTGAAGCTAAAAAGGGGTGGCATCAAGAGACCCAGTACTTC. The chain couples TRBV29-1 to TRBJ2-5, with D perhaps TRBD1 (5 bases). This CDR3 is 16 amino acids long. The V end lost 1 base, the J end lost 2 bases, and 17 bases lay between the germline ends. CDR1 SQVTM and CDR2 ANQGSEA come from the germline V gene.

V and J are TRBV10-3 and TRBJ2-1, with unresolved D. V gave up 7 bases and J gave up 1 base, with 11 bases separating them. CDR1 is ENHRY and CDR2 is SYGVKD in the germline V gene. This CDR3 is 14 amino acids long. The CDR3 DNA follows: TGTGCCATCAAAAATGGGCCTTCCTACAATGAGCAGTTCTTC. It codes for CAIKNGPSYNEQFF.

This clonotype was found a few times. The chain combines TRBV5-1 with TRBJ2-3; D tentatively fits TRBD1 or TRBD2 (5 bases each). The CDR3 is 14 residues long. Germline CDR1 SGHRS, CDR2 YFSETQ. V lost 3 bases and J 4 bases, leaving 12 bases between the germline ends. CDR3 coding DNA: TGCGCCAGCAGCTGGGGCCCGAGGGCAGATACGCAGTATTTT. It encodes CASSWGPRADTQYF.

V is TRBV4-3 and J is TRBJ2-4; no firm D call. The CDR3 has 12 amino acids. V was clipped by 0 bases and J by 13 bases, with 10 bases between them. The germline gives CDR1 LGHNA, CDR2 YSLEER. The chain's CDR3 is CASSQDPEVQYF. DNA of the CDR3: TGCGCCAGCAGCCAAGATCCAGAAGTACAGTACTTC.

V usage is TRBV20-1 and J usage is TRBJ2-1, with D maybe TRBD2 (5 bases). V was trimmed by 3 bases and J by 4 bases, leaving 13 bases between them. This CDR3 has 14 residues. Looked up from germline, CDR1 is DFQATT and CDR2 is SNEGSKA (reference sequence). CDR3 coding DNA: TGCAGTGCTAGGGAAGCGGACCTATACAATGAGCAGTTCTTC. Translating gives CSAREADLYNEQFF.

As for this clonotype: Since a much larger clone is just one base distant, this may be a read error. CDR3 sequence reads: CASMVGPLQGEQYF. The CDR3, as DNA: TGTGCCAGCATGGTGGGACCCCTCCAAGGGGAGCAGTACTTC. The genes are TRBV6-6 and TRBJ2-7; D tentatively reads TRBD1 or TRBD2 (5 bases each). From germline, CDR1 is MNHNY and CDR2 SVGAGI (reference sequence). The CDR3 extends over 14 amino acids. V was trimmed by 7 bases and J by 7 bases, leaving 20 bases between them.

This clonotype appeared a few times. This chain joins TRBV7-3 and TRBJ2-7, with D perhaps matching TRBD1 (6 bases). The germline V gene encodes CDR1 SGHTA and CDR2 FQGTGA. V lost 2 bases, J lost 4 bases, and 15 bases lay in between. The CDR3 loop spans 15 amino acids. CDR3 nucleotide sequence: TGTGCCAGCAGCTTACAACAGGGCGTCTATTACGAGCAGTACTTC. It translates to CASSLQQGVYYEQYF.

This clonotype occurred a few times. This chain joins TRBV7-2 and TRBJ2-3; 9 nucleotides agree with TRBD2. Germline V gives CDR1 SGHTA, CDR2 FQGNSA. The CDR3 extends over 16 amino acids. J lost 2 bases, V lost 2 bases, and 5 bases had no gene match. This CDR3 is CASSLIAGGPTDTQYF. CDR3 in DNA: TGTGCCAGCAGCTTAATCGCGGGAGGGCCCACAGATACGCAGTATTTT.

The table lists this clonotype with a count of one. The chain links TRBV29-1 to TRBJ2-5, with D maybe TRBD2 (7 bases). This CDR3 contains 16 residues. Germline CDR1 reads SQVTM; CDR2 reads ANQGSEA. V shed 4 bases and J shed 3 bases, with 21 bases lying between them. This CDR3 is CSVGWGGVGDKETQYF. The CDR3 DNA reads TGCAGCGTTGGTTGGGGGGGTGTAGGGGACAAAGAGACCCAGTACTTC.

This clonotype has more than one count but fewer than ten. V usage is TRBV29-1 and J usage is TRBJ1-2; TRBD1 is a possible D gene (6 bases). V shed 6 bases and J shed 4 bases, with 12 bases lying between them. Germline CDR1 SQVTM, CDR2 ANQGSEA. This CDR3 contains 12 residues. The CDR3 sequence is CSVGGAGYGYTF. The CDR3 DNA sequence: TGCAGCGTAGGGGGGGCCGGCTATGGCTACACCTTC.

This clonotype was seen only a few times. The rearrangement links TRBV5-1 to TRBJ1-2, with D possibly matching TRBD1 (6 bases). V dropped 1 base and J dropped 2 bases, with 12 bases sitting between them. The CDR3 is 15 residues long. Germline-derived CDR1 and CDR2 are SGHRS and YFSETQ. CDR3 sequence: CASSLRQGNNYGYTF. CDR3 bases: TGCGCCAGCAGCTTGCGCCAGGGGAACAACTATGGCTACACCTTC.

CDR3 coding DNA: TGTGCCAGCAGCTTATCCAGGTCCACGTACGAGCAGTTCTTC. It specifies CASSLSRSTYEQFF. This chain uses TRBV7-2 with TRBJ2-1; D is unresolved. The germline V gene encodes CDR1 SGHTA and CDR2 FQGNSA. This CDR3 is 14 amino acids long. Trimming stripped 2 bases from V and 10 bases from J, with 15 bases between.

The J gene is TRBJ2-3, the V gene TRBV7-2, with a tentative D call TRBD2 (6 bases). Germline V gives CDR1 SGHTA, CDR2 FQGNSA. The CDR3 has 15 residues. Trimming left V 2 bases short and J 1 base short, with 10 bases between. CDR3 coding DNA: TGTGCCAGCAGCTTAATACAGCGGGGCACAGATACGCAGTATTTT. It is translated as CASSLIQRGTDTQYF.

The chain recombines TRBV4-3 with TRBJ1-1, with D perhaps matching TRBD1 (5 bases). Germline V gene data show CDR1 as LGHNA and CDR2 as YSLEER. CDR3 length: 15 residues. The V gene lost 0 bases and the J gene lost 1 base, with 9 bases spanning the gap. The CDR3 here is CASSQDRQRNTEAFF. The CDR3 coding sequence is TGCGCCAGCAGCCAAGATCGACAGAGGAACACTGAAGCTTTCTTT.

This clonotype was recorded at least ten times. The chain recombines TRBV3-1 with TRBJ2-7; TRBD2 matches at 10 bases. The CDR3 loop spans 14 amino acids. The V and J ends lost 4 bases and 5 bases, in that order; junction bases with no gene match: 5. Per germline, CDR1 LGHDT and CDR2 YNNKEL (reference sequence). The CDR3 loop reads CASSPAGLANEQYF. In DNA form, the CDR3 reads TGTGCCAGCAGCCCAGCGGGACTAGCGAACGAGCAGTACTTC.

The V call is TRBV6-1, the J call TRBJ2-2, with 15 bases fitting TRBD2. CDR1 and CDR2 (germline): MNHNS, SASEGT. The length of the CDR3 is 17 residues. V lost 6 bases and J lost 4; bases outside the gene matches: 6. The CDR3 coding sequence is TGTGCCAGCAGCCGGACTAGCGGGGGGGCCGTCACCGGGGAGCTGTTTTTT. It translates to CASSRTSGGAVTGELFF.

The chain employs TRBV29-1 and TRBJ2-1; 9 bases fit TRBD1. Germline V CDR1 and CDR2: SQVTM, ANQGSEA. V dropped 5 bases and J dropped 7; count of bases not matched to a gene: 6. CDR3 length: 13 amino acids. As DNA, the CDR3 is TGCAGCGTTAAGACAGGGGGAAGGAATGAGCAGTTCTTC. It is translated as CSVKTGGRNEQFF.

This clonotype occurred a few times. J is TRBJ2-1 and V is TRBV12-3 or TRBV12-4; 8 nucleotides line up with TRBD2. The CDR3 has 17 amino acids. V trimming: 3 bases; J trimming: 6 bases; junction bases outside the gene matches: 13. The CDR3 region has the DNA TGTGCCAGCAGTTTGAGAAGCGGGAGCCTTCTGGGCAATGAGCAGTTCTTC. Its protein product is CASSLRSGSLLGNEQFF.

A few counts support this clonotype. The J gene is TRBJ2-3, the V gene TRBV7-2; no clear D. The germline CDR1 and CDR2 sequences are SGHTA and FQGNSA. V lost 3 bases to trimming and J lost 4 bases, with 5 bases between them. The CDR3 contains 12 residues. The CDR3 coding sequence is TGTGCCAGCAGCTTCACGGCAGATACGCAGTATTTT. This gives the protein CASSFTADTQYF.

The sample holds one count of this clonotype. The chain couples TRBV20-1 to TRBJ2-7; 7 bases fit TRBD1. CDR3 length: 13 amino acids. Germline CDR1 DFQATT, CDR2 SNEGSKA (reference sequence). Trimming removed 4 bases from V and 4 bases from J; junction bases left unmatched: 7. The CDR3 is CSAITGQRYEQYF. The DNA of the CDR3 is TGCAGTGCTATAACGGGACAGAGATACGAGCAGTACTTC.

This sequence joins TRBV7-2 and TRBJ2-1; 8 bases align to TRBD1. CDR1 and CDR2 (germline): SGHTA, FQGNSA. The CDR3 is 15 residues long. Trimming cost V 4 bases and J 8 bases; bases outside gene matches: 10. CDR3 amino acids: CASSSRTGSPHEQFF. The CDR3 nucleotides read TGTGCCAGCAGCTCCCGGACAGGGTCCCCCCATGAGCAGTTCTTC.

As for this clonotype: Just one base apart from a much larger clone, this may be a read error. The chain is built from TRBV6-5 and TRBJ2-1; 7 nucleotides agree with TRBD2. This CDR3 region has 14 residues. The V segment lost 6 bases and the J segment 1 base; nucleotides outside the gene matches: 3. Per germline, CDR1 MNHEY and CDR2 SVGAGI. CDR3 amino acids: CASSAGGSYNEQFF. DNA of the CDR3: TGTGCCAGCAGCGCCGGGGGGTCCTACAATGAGCAGTTCTTC.